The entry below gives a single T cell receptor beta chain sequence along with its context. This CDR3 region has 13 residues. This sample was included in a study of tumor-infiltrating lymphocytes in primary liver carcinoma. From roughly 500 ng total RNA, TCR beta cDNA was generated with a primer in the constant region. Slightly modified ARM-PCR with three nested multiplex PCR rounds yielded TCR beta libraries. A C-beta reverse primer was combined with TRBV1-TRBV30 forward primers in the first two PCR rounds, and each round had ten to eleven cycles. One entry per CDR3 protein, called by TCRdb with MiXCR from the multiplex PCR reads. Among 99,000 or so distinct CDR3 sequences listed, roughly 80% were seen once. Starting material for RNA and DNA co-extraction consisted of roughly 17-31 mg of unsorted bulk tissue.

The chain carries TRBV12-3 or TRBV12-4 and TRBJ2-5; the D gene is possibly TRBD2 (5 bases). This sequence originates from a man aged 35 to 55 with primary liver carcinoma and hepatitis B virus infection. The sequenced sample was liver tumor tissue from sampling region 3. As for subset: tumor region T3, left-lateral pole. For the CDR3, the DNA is TGTACTAGTAGCCGAAGCTGGACAGAGACCCAGTACTTC. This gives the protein CTSSRSWTETQYF.